This T cell receptor beta chain was captured in a study of low-dose radiotherapy and immunotherapy resistance in tumors. For the study at large: Cohort 1 received 0.5 Gy per fraction every 2 weeks, totaling 6.5 Gy. With 1 Gy per fraction every two weeks, Cohort 2 accumulated 13 Gy across 26 weeks.

Time point noted: before trial treatment. Every donor's regimen consisted of nivolumab, ipilimumab, aspirin, low-dose cyclophosphamide and low-dose radiotherapy. CDR1 and CDR2 from the germline V gene are MDHEN and SYDVKM. Trimming took off 2 bases at V and 0 bases at J, with 9 bases between the two ends. This CDR3 contains 15 residues. First-strand cDNA used TRAV- and TRBV-specific primers, covering alpha and beta chains. The authors ran 15 to 20 PCR cycles to amplify TCRs with a constant-region primer and V-primer adapter. TCRdb fed the reads into MiXCR, producing one record per CDR3 protein. The sample has about 89,000 distinct CDR3 sequences; more than 8% are singletons.

This receptor was taken from a male donor with prostate cancer. The sequencing here drew on PBMCs, taken before treatment. The rearrangement links TRBV28 to TRBJ2-3; maybe TRBD2 (6 bases). The CDR3 here is CASSLLALSTDTQYF. The CDR3, as DNA: TGTGCCAGCAGTTTACTAGCGCTTAGCACAGATACGCAGTATTTT.